This record looks at one TCR beta chain sequence and its context. Data came from immunoSEQ multiplex PCR; TCRdb stores just in-frame clones and leaves some out. The sample carries around 450,000 clones, 89% recorded once. The sample comes from a study of Ad26.COV2.S vaccination and SARS-CoV-2 variants. Germline values: CDR1 MNHEY, CDR2 SVGAGI. V was cut by 2 bases and J by 8 bases, with 9 bases left in between. The CDR3 runs 12 residues. Treatment specified: about 20 received Ad26.COV2.S at low or high dose, single or two shots; roughly 5 received placebo; per-sample allocation not given. The samples were gathered on day 63 after the first injection of vaccine or placebo.

This material consisted of peripheral blood, taken in a trial of Ad26.COV2.S vaccine versus placebo. The sequence was collected from a person between 18 and 65 years old who received the Ad26.COV2.S COVID-19 vaccine or a placebo. This sequence joins TRBV6-5 and TRBJ1-2; D ambiguous. CDR3 DNA: TGTGCCAGCAGTTACAGGGAGGGCGGCTACACCTTC. Translation: CASSYREGGYTF.